These 3 T cell receptor beta chains originate from one sample sequenced in a study of Ad26.COV2.S vaccination and SARS-CoV-2 variants. Repertoires were generated with immunoSEQ multiplex PCR, while TCRdb's copy carries only in-frame clones and drops some. This table holds 300,000 to 400,000 clones, around 88% found once. Regarding treatment: 15 to 20 received Ad26.COV2.S at low or high dose, single or two shots; about 5 received placebo; per-sample allocation not given. Following the first vaccine or placebo injection, samples were taken on day 63. Source: peripheral blood, taken in a trial of Ad26.COV2.S vaccine versus placebo. These receptors originate from a person aged 18-65 years who received the Ad26.COV2.S COVID-19 vaccine or a placebo.

V and J are TRBV28 and TRBJ1-5; D not resolved. V was trimmed by 10 bases and J by 0 bases, leaving 19 bases between them. The CDR3 covers 16 residues. The germline gives CDR1 MDHEN, CDR2 SYDVKM. This CDR3 reads CATPGRGSNSNQPQHF. The CDR3, as DNA: TGTGCCACCCCCGGTAGAGGAAGTAATAGCAATCAGCCCCAGCATTTT.

This clone appeared a single time. This chain joins TRBV2 and TRBJ2-7; 13 bases are a match to TRBD2. The trim removed 5 bases at V and 2 bases at J, leaving 3 bases unmatched. This CDR3 is built from 15 residues. CDR1 is SNHLY, CDR2 FYNNEI, per germline. The CDR3: CASSPTSGRTYEQYF. In nucleotides, the CDR3 is TGTGCCAGCAGTCCGACTAGCGGGAGGACCTACGAGCAGTACTTC.

The sample holds a few counts of this clone. The chain carries TRBV27 and TRBJ1-6; a weak D match, TRBD1 (6 bases). The CDR3 has 15 amino acids. V was clipped by 2 bases and J by 9 bases, with 14 bases between them. The germline V gene encodes CDR1 MNHEY and CDR2 SMNVEV (reference sequence). The CDR3 is CASSLQGLVGSPLHF. The CDR3 coding sequence is TGTGCCAGCAGTTTACAGGGGTTGGTCGGTTCACCCCTCCACTTT.